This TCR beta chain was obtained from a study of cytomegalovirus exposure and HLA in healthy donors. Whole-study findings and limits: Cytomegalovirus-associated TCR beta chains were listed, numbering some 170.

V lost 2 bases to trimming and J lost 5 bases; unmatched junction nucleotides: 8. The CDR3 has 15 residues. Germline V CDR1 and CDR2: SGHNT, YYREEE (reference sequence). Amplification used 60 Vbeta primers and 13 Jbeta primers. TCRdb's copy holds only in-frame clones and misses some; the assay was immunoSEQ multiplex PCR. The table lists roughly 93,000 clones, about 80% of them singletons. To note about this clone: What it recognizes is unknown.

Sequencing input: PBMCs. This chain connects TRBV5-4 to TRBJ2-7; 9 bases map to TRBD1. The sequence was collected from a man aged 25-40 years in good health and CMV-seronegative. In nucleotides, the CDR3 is TGTGCCAGCAGCTTACCCACAGGGGGCCTCAACGAGCAGTACTTC. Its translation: CASSLPTGGLNEQYF.